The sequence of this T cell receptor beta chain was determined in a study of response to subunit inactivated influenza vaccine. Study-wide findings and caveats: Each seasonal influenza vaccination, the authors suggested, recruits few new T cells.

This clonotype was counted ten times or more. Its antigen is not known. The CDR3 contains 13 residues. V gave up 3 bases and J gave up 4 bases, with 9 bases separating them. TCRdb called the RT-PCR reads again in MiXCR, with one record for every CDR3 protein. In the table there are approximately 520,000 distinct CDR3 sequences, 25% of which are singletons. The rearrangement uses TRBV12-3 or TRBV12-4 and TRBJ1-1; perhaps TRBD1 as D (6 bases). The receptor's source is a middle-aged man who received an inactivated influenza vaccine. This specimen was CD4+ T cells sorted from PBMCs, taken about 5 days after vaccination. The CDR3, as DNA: TGTGCCAGCAGTTTGGGGGGGCCCACTGAAGCTTTCTTT. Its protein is CASSLGGPTEAFF.